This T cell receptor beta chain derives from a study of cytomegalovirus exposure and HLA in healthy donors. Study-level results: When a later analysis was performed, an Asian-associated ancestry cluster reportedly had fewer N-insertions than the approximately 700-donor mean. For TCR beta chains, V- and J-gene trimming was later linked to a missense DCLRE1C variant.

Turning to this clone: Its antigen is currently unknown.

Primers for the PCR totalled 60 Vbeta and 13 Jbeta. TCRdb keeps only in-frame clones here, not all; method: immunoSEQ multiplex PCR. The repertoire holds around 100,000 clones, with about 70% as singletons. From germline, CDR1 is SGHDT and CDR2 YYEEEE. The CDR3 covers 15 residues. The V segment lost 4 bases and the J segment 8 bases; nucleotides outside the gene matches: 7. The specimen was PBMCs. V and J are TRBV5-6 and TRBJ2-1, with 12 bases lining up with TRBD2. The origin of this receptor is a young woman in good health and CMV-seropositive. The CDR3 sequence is CASSPALAGGYEQFF. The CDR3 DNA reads TGTGCCAGCAGCCCGGCACTAGCGGGAGGATATGAGCAGTTCTTC.